The present T cell receptor beta chain was sequenced within a study of beta chain features in type 1 diabetes (dated by TCRdb to 2016 to 2018). Background for the entire study: Mean age, gender distribution, total cell number and subset yield were not different between patients and healthy donors. Across all samples, fewer than 130 million sorted cells were examined, and cell number per subset correlated strongly with RNA yield. In the study, recently diagnosed type 1 diabetes patients and matched healthy donors were compared on the TCRB repertoires of their sorted circulating CD4+ T cell subsets. Regulatory and stem cell-like memory subsets were obtained from only 8 patients and about eight healthy donors, while naive and central memory subsets were obtained from all 28 donors. Study-wide findings and limitations: The naive, central memory and regulatory TCRB repertoires appeared to resemble one another more closely among patients than among healthy donors. Because small numbers of individuals were included in the HLA sub-analyses, any influence of HLA type on TCRB rearrangement was left unresolved. At VDJ recombination sites, type 1 diabetes patients had fewer insertions and more deleted nucleotides, which implies abnormalities in thymic rearrangement. A moderate but significant shortening of TCRB CDR3 length was observed in type 1 diabetes patients in all four CD4+ subsets. PCR may preferentially amplify shorter templates, but because patient and control samples were amplified and corrected together, any resulting skew would affect both groups equally. Sequencing cDNA rather than genomic DNA could over-represent highly expressing activated cells, although activation and CD3 levels did not differ between groups.

V has 3 bases trimmed and J has 3 bases trimmed; junction bases matching no gene number 0. The CDR3 sequence holds 14 residues, the cysteine and phenylalanine included. Only CDR3 DNA is held: 42 bases, read in frame from base 1. The germline V gene gives CDR1 as SGHTA and CDR2 as FQGNSA. Comments on this clone: This receptor's antigen is unknown. Base qualities are not at hand, and no much larger clone is one base apart.

A single peripheral blood draw of around 0.11 L on average was collected from each donor into heparinised tubes. A BD FACSAria II was used to sort naive, central memory, regulatory and stem cell-like memory CD4+ T cells with a panel that included CD45RO, CCR7, CD25, CD127, CD95 and CD27. All sorted populations exceeded 98% purity. Right away, PBMCs were isolated by Lymphoprep density gradient centrifugation and were stained directly, with no culture step. Samples were stained and sorted in pairs, with one healthy donor and one patient per experiment, so that batch effects were minimized. The entire isolated RNA was reverse transcribed using the High Capacity cDNA Reverse Transcription Kit, and thus expressed TCRB transcripts were sequenced. Deep immunoSEQ sequencing was performed on naive, central memory and regulatory T cell samples, with an average of around 3.4 million total reads per sample. After sorted cells were lysed in RLT buffer, RNA was extracted with DNase-treated RNeasy Micro or Mini kits, with the choice depending on cell number. To prevent cross-contamination, every cell subset was processed on its own, while patient and healthy donor samples were processed together. The immunoSEQ multiplex PCR was used to amplify TCRB sequences from cDNA, generating 87-bp fragments that spanned the CDR3 region. Amplicons were sequenced on the Illumina HiSeq platform. The authors' analysis ran thus. PCR bias was computationally corrected using synthetic template baselines, reads within Hamming distance 2 were collapsed, and singletons that could not be merged were discarded. Reads were aligned to IMGT to assign V, D and J genes, CDR3 length, and insertions or deletions at six rearrangement sites. Within each subset, clonotype counts were normalized to the number of sorted cells before true diversity and Gini coefficients were calculated with the tcR R package. The overlap coefficient, calculated on TCRB nucleotide sequences, was used to measure repertoire sharing. Out-of-frame TCRB sequences from naive cells were analyzed to stand in for the pre-selection repertoire. TCRdb took over this immuneACCESS table, retaining in-frame rearrangements with V and J assigned. Such tables are incomplete; in checked studies, under half of the missing clones stem from an unresolved V gene, and the remainder is unexplained. V and J calls and clone size are given by that table; D and trimming were obtained from the DNA. A total of hundreds of thousands of clones appear in this sample, about 14% of them only once. The ten largest make up 0.035% to 0.045% of the sample.

Material for sequencing was naive CD4+ T cells from blood. In light of the paper, this sample's cell subset or site label describes: true naive CD4+ T cells. This clonotype originated in a man younger than 30 with type 1 diabetes. Recombination connected TRBV7-2 to TRBJ2-5; 11 middle bases align to TRBD2. CDR3 sequence: CASSFSGGEETQYF. The base sequence is TGTGCCAGCAGCTTTAGCGGGGGGGAAGAGACCCAGTACTTC. Full variable domain (CDR3 extended with the reference TRBV7-2 and TRBJ2-5 proteins): GAGVSQSPSNKVTEKGKDVELRCDPISGHTALYWYRQSLGQGLEFLIYFQGNSAPDKSGLPSDRFSAERTGGSVSTLTIQRTQQEDSAVYLCASSFSGGEETQYFGPGTRLLVL.